The next 25 T cell receptor beta chains were all read from a single sample in a study of OX40 agonist ivuxolimab in advanced cancers. Assay: immunoSEQ multiplex PCR; the TCRdb copy retains only in-frame clones and omits some. The table shows roughly 34,000 clones, with 84% occurring only once. Here the sequenced sample was CD4+ or CD8+ T cells sorted from blood, taken in a trial of the OX40 agonist ivuxolimab. All receptors derive from an adult with an advanced solid tumor such as melanoma, head and neck, liver or kidney cancer.

V is TRBV5-6 and J is TRBJ2-1; possibly TRBD2 for D (5 bases). The CDR3 runs to 14 residues. The V gene's germline CDR1 is SGHDT and CDR2 YYEEEE. The V and J ends lost 2 bases and 5 bases respectively, with 11 bases between them. This CDR3 is CASSFMDFHNEQFF. The CDR3 nucleotides are TGTGCCAGCAGCTTCATGGACTTTCACAATGAGCAGTTCTTC.

This sequence joins TRBV4-1 and TRBJ2-3; D might be TRBD2 (6 bases). Germline lookup yields CDR1 MGHRA and CDR2 YSYEKL. Trimming shortened V by 1 base and J by 4 bases, and 15 bases separated the two germline ends. The CDR3 is 16 amino acids. The CDR3 here is CASSQVTGDSADTQYF. The DNA of the CDR3 is TGCGCCAGCAGCCAAGTGACGGGAGATAGCGCAGATACGCAGTATTTT.

CDR3 bases: TGTGCCAGCAGTGCAACGGGGGGCCGGGTTACAGATACGCAGTATTTT. This codes for CASSATGGRVTDTQYF. The chain carries TRBV6-1 and TRBJ2-3; tentative D call: TRBD2 (7 bases). Trimming shortened V by 4 bases and J by 3 bases, and 17 bases separated the two germline ends. This CDR3 comprises 16 residues. Looked up from germline, CDR1 is MNHNS and CDR2 is SASEGT.

This clone came up once. The junction differs from germline at one of its ends, possibly a read error. The V call is TRBV7-2, the J call TRBJ2-5; TRBD1 might be the D (5 bases). This CDR3 region has 11 residues. Germline CDR1 reads SGHTA; CDR2 reads FQGNSA. CDR3 amino acids: CASSLGVSADF. The CDR3 nucleotides read TGTGCCAGCAGTCTAGGGGTGTCCGCTGACTTC.

By sample fraction, this clone is medium-sized. J is TRBJ2-3 and V is TRBV15; D uncertain. Germline V gene sequence: CDR1 LNHNV, CDR2 YYDKDF (reference sequence). Trimming took off 0 bases at V and 4 bases at J, with 11 bases between the two ends. The CDR3 is made up of 15 amino acids. The DNA for the CDR3 is TGTGCCACCAGCAGAGACGCGGTGTCAGCAGATACGCAGTATTTT. Amino acid sequence: CATSRDAVSADTQYF.

The chain couples TRBV6-1 to TRBJ1-5; D unresolved. CDR3 length equals 15 residues. V lost 5 bases and J 2 bases, leaving 13 bases between the germline ends. CDR1 and CDR2 (germline): MNHNS, SASEGT. This CDR3 reads CASSKGGGRNQPQHF. CDR3 coding DNA: TGTGCCAGCAGTAAGGGCGGCGGTCGCAATCAGCCCCAGCATTTT.

This sequence joins TRBV11-2 and TRBJ1-2, with D unresolved. The CDR3 is made up of 17 amino acids. V was shortened by 5 bases and J by 4 bases, with 23 bases between the two germline ends. The germline V gene encodes CDR1 SGHAT and CDR2 FQNNGV. The CDR3, as DNA: TGTGCCAGCAGCCCCTTTTTCACACCGAGTCCTACCTATGGCTACACCTTC. Amino acid sequence: CASSPFFTPSPTYGYTF.

The chain carries TRBV14 and TRBJ1-1; 7 bases are shared with TRBD1. The CDR3 contains 13 residues. With V trimmed by 7 bases and J by 9 bases, 11 bases remained unmatched. CDR1 is SGHDN, CDR2 FVKESK, per germline. The CDR3 nucleotides read TGTGCCAGCACCCGACTGGGGACAGATCAAGCTTTCTTT. This encodes CASTRLGTDQAFF.

This rearrangement joins TRBV5-1 to TRBJ2-7; D may be TRBD1 (5 bases). Germline V lookup: CDR1 SGHRS, CDR2 YFSETQ. V lost 7 bases and J 0 bases, leaving 11 bases between the germline ends. The CDR3 contains 13 residues. CDR3 DNA sequence: TGCGCCAGCTATGGGCAGGGCTCCTACGAGCAGTACTTC. Amino acid sequence: CASYGQGSYEQYF.

The chain combines TRBV19 with TRBJ2-5, with 8 nucleotides matching TRBD1. The germline CDR1 and CDR2 sequences are LNHDA and SQIVND (reference sequence). V trimming: 10 bases; J trimming: 4 bases; junction bases outside the gene matches: 14. This CDR3 is built from 15 residues. This CDR3 reads CATLGPGGIVETQYF. The CDR3 nucleotides read TGTGCCACCCTGGGGCCAGGGGGCATTGTAGAGACCCAGTACTTC.

The table lists this clone with a count of one. The chain recombines TRBV5-6 with TRBJ2-7; 11 nucleotides match TRBD1. V lost 4 bases and J lost 4; bases outside the gene matches: 7. Germline CDR1 and CDR2: SGHDT and YYEEEE. This CDR3 is built from 15 residues. The CDR3 nucleotides read TGTGCCAGCAGCCCCGGGACAGGGGGGGTATACGAGCAGTACTTC. Amino acids: CASSPGTGGVYEQYF.

This sequence joins TRBV27 and TRBJ1-1; 8 bases fit TRBD1. The J segment lost 11 bases and the V segment lost 5 bases, leaving 10 bases of the junction unmatched. Per the germline V gene, CDR1 is MNHEY and CDR2 is SMNVEV (reference sequence). The length of the CDR3 is 13 residues. The CDR3 DNA follows: TGTGCCAGCAGTATCGGACAGGGCGATTCGGCTTTCTTT. Protein sequence: CASSIGQGDSAFF.

V is TRBV19 and J is TRBJ1-5, with a weak D call TRBD1 (6 bases). V was pared by 5 bases and J by 1 base, with 12 bases between. Germline lookup yields CDR1 LNHDA and CDR2 SQIVND (reference sequence). The CDR3 spans 15 residues. The CDR3 DNA reads as TGTGCCAGTAGTGGGGGCGGGCTGAGCAATCAGCCCCAGCATTTT. Protein sequence: CASSGGGLSNQPQHF.

The J gene is TRBJ2-2, the V gene TRBV7-9; a weak D match, TRBD1 (6 bases). The CDR3 length is 18 residues. Germline CDR1 SEHNR, CDR2 FQNEAQ (reference sequence). Trimming removed 4 bases at V and 0 bases at J, with 18 bases between. As DNA, the CDR3 is TGTGCCAGCAGCTCGAGTCCCGGGACACGGCCGAACACCGGGGAGCTGTTTTTT. It translates to CASSSSPGTRPNTGELFF.

The chain joins TRBV2 to TRBJ2-4; D tentatively fits TRBD1 or TRBD2 (5 bases each). The CDR3 is 15 residues long. The V end lost 6 bases, the J end lost 0 bases, and 12 bases lay between the germline ends. Per germline, CDR1 SNHLY and CDR2 FYNNEI. CDR3 coding DNA: TGTGCCAGCAGAGACCCGGGACGAGCCAAAAACATTCAGTACTTC. This encodes CASRDPGRAKNIQYF.

The chain combines TRBV6-5 with TRBJ2-7; D uncertain. CDR3 size: 16 residues. The V end was cut by 0 bases, the J end by 3 bases, with 15 bases between. Germline CDR1 MNHEY, CDR2 SVGAGI. The CDR3 sequence is CASSYSADGGNYEQYF. CDR3 sequence (DNA): TGTGCCAGCAGTTACTCGGCGGACGGTGGGAACTACGAGCAGTACTTC.

The chain uses TRBV9 and TRBJ2-1, with D tentatively TRBD2 (6 bases). Germline CDR1 is SGDLS and CDR2 is YYNGEE. The CDR3 totals 14 residues. V lost 6 bases, J lost 0 bases, and 10 bases lay in between. The CDR3 DNA sequence: TGTGCCAGCAACGACGGGAGCTCCTACAATGAGCAGTTCTTC. Amino acid sequence: CASNDGSSYNEQFF.

The chain carries TRBV6-1 and TRBJ2-5, with 8 bases aligning to TRBD1. The CDR3 length is 16 residues. Germline CDR1 MNHNS, CDR2 SASEGT. Trimming cost V 2 bases and J 3 bases; bases outside gene matches: 8. This CDR3 reads CASSELILQGEETQYF. The CDR3 region has the DNA TGTGCCAGCAGTGAACTAATTCTACAGGGGGAAGAGACCCAGTACTTC.

This clone showed up many times. The V gene is TRBV19, the J gene TRBJ2-5, with TRBD1 matching 8 bases. The CDR3 runs 15 residues. Germline V gene data show CDR1 as LNHDA and CDR2 as SQIVND (reference sequence). V lost 3 bases and J lost 2; bases outside the gene matches: 5. The CDR3 bases are TGTGCCAGTAGTATCGCAGGGGGCATTCAAGAGACCCAGTACTTC. Protein product: CASSIAGGIQETQYF.

The genes are TRBV4-1 and TRBJ2-1; 7 positions agree with TRBD1. The V and J ends lost 5 bases and 6 bases, in that order; junction bases with no gene match: 10. The CDR3 has 15 residues. The V gene's germline CDR1 is MGHRA and CDR2 YSYEKL. CDR3 sequence: CASSIAGTALNEQFF. CDR3 in DNA: TGCGCCAGCAGCATTGCCGGGACAGCACTCAATGAGCAGTTCTTC.

The gene calls are TRBV7-9 and TRBJ1-1, with 8 nucleotides matching TRBD1. Trimming removed 2 bases from V and 0 bases from J; junction bases left unmatched: 5. The CDR3 has 16 amino acids. CDR1 and CDR2 (germline): SEHNR, FQNEAQ (reference sequence). The CDR3 sequence: CASSLPGGGLNTEAFF. The DNA of the CDR3 is TGTGCCAGCAGCTTACCAGGGGGCGGTCTGAACACTGAAGCTTTCTTT.

The V gene is TRBV6-5, the J gene TRBJ1-5; the D gene is possibly TRBD1 (6 bases). Germline V CDR1 and CDR2: MNHEY, SVGAGI. The CDR3 loop spans 15 amino acids. V shed 6 bases and J shed 0 bases, with 12 bases lying between them. CDR3 nucleotides: TGTGCCAGCAGCAAAGGACAGAATAGCAATCAGCCCCAGCATTTT. Translated: CASSKGQNSNQPQHF.

This chain connects TRBV19 to TRBJ1-5; no definite D call. V lost 0 bases and J 1 base, leaving 7 bases between the germline ends. This CDR3 has 15 amino acids. CDR1 and CDR2 (germline): LNHDA, SQIVND (reference sequence). CDR3 nucleotide sequence: TGTGCCAGTAGTATAGACGAGGGCAGCAATCAGCCCCAGCATTTT. Residues: CASSIDEGSNQPQHF.

This chain links TRBV28 with TRBJ2-7; the match to TRBD2 covers 8 bases. J gave up 3 bases and V 7 bases, and 5 bases lay outside the gene matches. There are 13 residues in the CDR3. The V gene's germline CDR1 is MDHEN and CDR2 SYDVKM. The CDR3 nucleotides read TGTGCCAGCAAGGATAGCGGGAACTACGAGCAGTACTTC. Translating gives CASKDSGNYEQYF.

This clone appeared a single time. This chain uses TRBV2 with TRBJ1-1; the D gene is possibly TRBD1 (5 bases). CDR1 and CDR2 from the germline V gene are SNHLY and FYNNEI. The V end was cut by 7 bases, the J end by 4 bases, with 13 bases between. CDR3 length equals 13 residues. CDR3 sequence: CASTGWGSTEAFF. The CDR3 coding sequence is TGTGCCAGCACCGGTTGGGGGAGCACTGAAGCTTTCTTT.